Below are 14 T cell receptor beta chains sequenced from a single sample in a study of cytomegalovirus exposure and HLA in healthy donors (dated by TCRdb to the late 2010s). Receptor libraries were prepared by the immunoSEQ multiplex PCR assay. A mixture of 60 forward primers for TCR Vbeta segments and 13 reverse primers for TCR Jbeta segments was used in the multiplex PCR. Here the immuneACCESS table is served through TCRdb, limited to in-frame sequences with V and J called. Missing clones are a known gap in these copies; in checked studies unresolved V genes cover under half, and the rest lacks a known reason. Recorded for this sample are 180,000 or so clones; 77% of them occurred a single time. Of the sample, around 3.5% falls within the top ten clones. Sample: PBMCs. All receptors derive from a woman aged 55-70 years in good health and CMV-seropositive.

This chain connects TRBV27 to TRBJ1-4; D gene ambiguous. The germline V and J ends were trimmed by 2 bases and 4 bases, with 17 bases remaining between them. Germline assignment: CDR1 MNHEY and CDR2 SMNVEV (reference sequence). The CDR3 length is 17 residues. CDR3 sequence reads: CASSLKGFGRINEKLFF. CDR3 in DNA: TGTGCCAGCAGTTTAAAAGGTTTCGGGAGAATTAATGAAAAACTGTTTTTT.

The chain combines TRBV28 with TRBJ1-4; 7 positions agree with TRBD1. J was trimmed by 1 base and V by 10 bases; bases with no gene match: 15. Looked up from germline, CDR1 is MDHEN and CDR2 is SYDVKM. There are 17 residues in the CDR3. The CDR3 nucleotides read TGTGCCATCCTGTTTTCCCCAGGGGGTGAAACTAATGAAAAACTGTTTTTT. Its protein is CAILFSPGGETNEKLFF.

The V call is TRBV7-9, the J call TRBJ2-1, with D unresolved. Germline CDR1 is SEHNR and CDR2 is FQNEAQ (reference sequence). This CDR3 spans 14 amino acids. V lost 3 bases and J lost 1, with 7 bases in between. DNA of the CDR3: TGTGCCAGCAGCTTGCAGGCGTCCTACAATGAGCAGTTCTTC. Its protein product is CASSLQASYNEQFF.

This chain joins TRBV6-5 and TRBJ2-3; TRBD1 is a possible D gene (6 bases). The germline V gene encodes CDR1 MNHEY and CDR2 SVGAGI. The CDR3 contains 15 residues. Between the trimmed V and J ends, which lost 6 bases and 4 bases, there was a span of 17 bases. The CDR3 nucleotides read TGTGCCAGCAGGGTACAGGGTCGTCAAGCAGATACGCAGTATTTT. It encodes CASRVQGRQADTQYF.

The chain recombines TRBV19 with TRBJ2-5; D possibly corresponds to TRBD1 (6 bases). Trimming shortened V by 6 bases and J by 3 bases, and 11 bases separated the two germline ends. This CDR3 is built from 13 residues. The germline CDR1 and CDR2 sequences are LNHDA and SQIVND (reference sequence). The CDR3 loop is CASSPRGKETQYF. In DNA form, the CDR3 reads TGTGCCAGTAGCCCCAGGGGAAAAGAGACCCAGTACTTC.

The chain has TRBV4-3 and TRBJ2-1, with TRBD2 as a possible D gene (5 bases). From germline, CDR1 is LGHNA and CDR2 YSLEER. V was pared by 4 bases and J by 0 bases, with 10 bases between. The CDR3 is made up of 15 amino acids. CDR3 sequence (DNA): TGCGCCAGCAGCCCAATAGCGAGCTCCTACAATGAGCAGTTCTTC. Protein: CASSPIASSYNEQFF.

The chain employs TRBV28 and TRBJ2-1; 12 bases are a match to TRBD2. The CDR3 sequence is 14 residues long. With 4 bases clipped from V and 15 bases from J, the junction kept 10 bases outside the gene matches. Germline V gives CDR1 MDHEN, CDR2 SYDVKM. CDR3 protein: CASSSSITSGRRFF. The CDR3 nucleotides are TGTGCCAGCAGTTCGTCTATCACTAGCGGGAGGCGGTTCTTC.

On this clone itself: Other DNA sequences in the same sample also yield this CDR3. J is TRBJ2-7 and V is TRBV5-1; possibly TRBD2 for D (6 bases). The CDR3 sequence is 15 residues long. Germline CDR1 and CDR2: SGHRS and YFSETQ. With 0 bases removed from V and 1 base from J, the gap between germline ends came to 11 bases. CDR3 sequence: CASSLGFGGSYEQYF. In nucleotides, the CDR3 is TGCGCCAGCAGCTTGGGTTTTGGGGGGTCCTACGAGCAGTACTTC.

This clone was detected only once. V usage is TRBV10-3 and J usage is TRBJ2-5; 10 bases align to TRBD2. V was pared by 0 bases and J by 4 bases, with 5 bases of the junction left unmatched. The germline V gene encodes CDR1 ENHRY and CDR2 SYGVKD. This CDR3 contains 16 residues. CDR3 sequence reads: CAISESPAGGLETQYF. CDR3 nucleotide sequence: TGTGCCATCAGTGAGTCGCCAGCGGGAGGGCTAGAGACCCAGTACTTC.

CDR3 nucleotides: TGTGCCAGCAGCATCCGTTGGGACGGAGGGCTCGACGAGCAGTACTTC. Translating gives CASSIRWDGGLDEQYF. V and J are TRBV9 and TRBJ2-7, with D tentatively TRBD2 (6 bases). This CDR3 contains 16 residues. V lost 4 bases to trimming and J lost 5 bases, with 22 bases between them. Germline loops: CDR1 SGDLS, CDR2 YYNGEE.

The chain joins TRBV2 to TRBJ1-1; 8 bases are a match to TRBD1. J was trimmed by 9 bases and V by 2 bases; bases with no gene match: 11. Per germline, CDR1 SNHLY and CDR2 FYNNEI. This CDR3 contains 15 residues. CDR3 protein: CASSESSGRQGKAFF. CDR3 sequence (DNA): TGTGCCAGCAGTGAAAGCTCGGGGCGACAGGGGAAAGCTTTCTTT.

To note about this clone: Its ends do not fully match the called genes, so a read error is possible. This chain connects TRBV5-1 to TRBJ2-5; 7 bases are a match to TRBD2. The better agreement between TRBJ2-7 and the DNA end casts doubt on the J call. This CDR3 is built from 15 residues. CDR1 is SGHRS, CDR2 YFSETQ, per germline. The CDR3 DNA follows: TGCGCCAGCAGCGCCGGGACTACCCGCTCCCACGAGCAGTACTTC. This translates into CASSAGTTRSHEQYF.

A word on this clone: The junction departs from the called germline gene at one end, perhaps through a read error. The V and J genes are TRBV10-3 and TRBJ2-6, with 8 bases lining up with TRBD2. Germline V lookup: CDR1 ENHRY, CDR2 SYGVKD. This CDR3 has 15 amino acids. For the CDR3, the DNA is TGTGCCATTGACGGGGGGGGCTCTGGGGCCAACGGCCTGACTTTC. Its protein is CAIDGGGSGANGLTF.

The chain uses TRBV6-5 and TRBJ2-3; a weak D match, TRBD2 (7 bases). V was clipped by 10 bases and J by 2 bases, with 13 bases between them. From germline, CDR1 is MNHEY and CDR2 SVGAGI. The CDR3 runs 13 residues. CDR3 residues: CATAGANTDTQYF. The CDR3 region has the DNA TGTGCCACCGCGGGGGCCAACACAGATACGCAGTATTTT.